Shown below are 8 T cell receptor beta chains from a single sample sequenced in a study of blood T cell repertoires in COVID-19. Method: immunoSEQ multiplex PCR; TCRdb's copy keeps in-frame clones and lacks some. Of nearly 95,000 clones in the sample, around 87% were seen once. The sequenced sample consisted of peripheral blood. These TCRs come from a woman older than 75 with acute or convalescent COVID-19.

This sequence joins TRBV19 and TRBJ1-1; TRBD1 might be the D (5 bases). The ends were cut back, 5 bases at V and 5 bases at J, with 18 bases in the middle. Germline-derived CDR1 and CDR2 are LNHDA and SQIVND (reference sequence). There are 15 residues in the CDR3. The CDR3 reads CASSGGGWTRTEAFF. The CDR3 nucleotides read TGTGCCAGTAGTGGTGGGGGGTGGACGAGGACTGAAGCTTTCTTT.

The gene calls are TRBV7-2 and TRBJ2-1, with D tentatively TRBD2 (5 bases). Trimming cost V 5 bases and J 11 bases, with 13 bases left between them. CDR3 length: 12 amino acids. Germline loops: CDR1 SGHTA, CDR2 FQGNSA. CDR3 residues: CASSPRLAQQFF. The CDR3 DNA reads as TGTGCCAGCAGCCCCCGTCTAGCACAGCAGTTCTTC.

The chain joins TRBV5-4 to TRBJ2-3, with D unclear. Between the trimmed V and J ends, which lost 3 bases and 1 base, there was a span of 12 bases. CDR1 and CDR2 from the germline V gene are SGHNT and YYREEE (reference sequence). The CDR3 covers 15 residues. Written as DNA, the CDR3 is TGTGCCAGCAGCTATGCCGGTCCGGGCACAGATACGCAGTATTTT. This encodes CASSYAGPGTDTQYF.

This rearrangement joins TRBV5-8 to TRBJ1-1; no clear D gene. Germline V gene lookup returns CDR1 SGHTS and CDR2 YDEGEE. Deletions cut 2 bases from V and 2 bases from J, with 10 bases between. The CDR3 is 14 residues long. CDR3 bases: TGTGCCAGCAGCTTTAGGACGGGAAACACTGAAGCTTTCTTT. Its protein is CASSFRTGNTEAFF. Looking up the rest from reference TRBV5-8 and TRBJ1-1 gives the full variable domain: EAGVTQSPTHLIKTRGQQATLRCSPISGHTSVYWYQQALGLGLQFLLWYDEGEERNRGNFPPRFSGRQFPNYSSELNVNALELEDSALYLCASSFRTGNTEAFFGQGTRLTVV.

This clone has only one observation. The J gene is TRBJ1-1, the V gene TRBV30; D ambiguous. CDR1 and CDR2 (germline): GTSNPN, SVGIG (reference sequence). This CDR3 is 15 amino acids long. The V gene lost 0 bases and the J gene lost 0 bases, with 11 bases spanning the gap. DNA for the CDR3: TGTGCCTGGAGTGTACTAGGCCCGTTGAACACTGAAGCTTTCTTT. Protein: CAWSVLGPLNTEAFF.

Concerning this clone: Other DNA sequences from this sample encode an identical CDR3 as well. This chain connects TRBV5-1 to TRBJ2-5; D not certain. This CDR3 contains 11 residues. Trimming shortened V by 1 base and J by 5 bases, and 3 bases separated the two germline ends. Germline V lookup: CDR1 SGHRS, CDR2 YFSETQ. The CDR3 DNA follows: TGCGCCAGCAGCTTGCAGGAGACCCAGTACTTC. It codes for CASSLQETQYF.

CDR3 DNA: TGCGCCAGCAGCTTGGACTCCCAGGGGACCTACGAGCAGTACTTC. The encoded protein is CASSLDSQGTYEQYF. V and J are TRBV5-1 and TRBJ2-7; the D gene is possibly TRBD1 (6 bases). V dropped 0 bases and J dropped 2 bases, with 12 bases sitting between them. Germline V gene data show CDR1 as SGHRS and CDR2 as YFSETQ. The CDR3 is 15 amino acids.

The CDR3 coding sequence is TGTGCCAGCTCACCAACGTTTGCCAGTTATGGCTACACCTTC. Translating gives CASSPTFASYGYTF. The chain joins TRBV18 to TRBJ1-2; D uncertain. The V end lost 2 bases, the J end lost 5 bases, and 12 bases lay between the germline ends. This CDR3 has 14 residues. Germline CDR1 reads KGHSH; CDR2 reads LQKENI. Using reference TRBV18 and TRBJ1-2 for the parts outside the CDR3, the full variable domain is NAGVMQNPRHLVRRRGQEARLRCSPMKGHSHVYWYRQLPEEGLKFMVYLQKENIIDESGMPKERFSAEFPKEGPSILRIQQVVRGDSAAYFCASSPTFASYGYTFGSGTRLTVV.